The rows below give T cell receptor beta chains drawn from one sample of a study of OX40 agonist ivuxolimab in advanced cancers. Measured with immunoSEQ multiplex PCR; TCRdb has only the in-frame clones, and not every one. This sample yields around 61,000 clones, of which more than 75% are seen a single time; 2% to 3% belongs to the top ten. The material sequenced was CD4+ or CD8+ T cells sorted from blood, taken in a trial of the OX40 agonist ivuxolimab. The receptors originated from an adult with an advanced solid tumor such as melanoma, head and neck, liver or kidney cancer. CDR3s include the opening cysteine and the closing phenylalanine or tryptophan.

J	V	CDR3
TRBJ2-5	TRBV10-1	CASSRGQEETQYF
TRBJ2-1	TRBV2	CASSSGGFNEQFF
TRBJ2-7	TRBV7-9	CASSSSGVEQYF
TRBJ2-5	TRBV11-2	CASSLDHHISETQYF
TRBJ2-3	TRBV5-1	CASSPGTGGAIDTQYF
TRBJ2-3	TRBV5-4	CASSQGLAGGPLGAQYF
TRBJ2-7	TRBV5-1	CASSLAGGFEYF
TRBJ1-1	TRBV19	CASSFAQPNTEAFF
TRBJ1-1	TRBV27	CASSFEPRYTEAFF
TRBJ2-5	TRBV4-2	CASSQGSGRAGRETQYF
TRBJ2-7	TRBV6-5	CASSLLGGFSYEQYF
TRBJ1-4	TRBV19	CASSPRLGEKLFF
TRBJ2-7	TRBV7-9	CASSVQGPPSYEQYF
TRBJ1-4	TRBV7-9	CASSSGQGAEKLFF
TRBJ2-1	TRBV18	CASSPPSGGVGNEQFF
TRBJ2-7	TRBV7-9	CASSSGLASEQYF
TRBJ2-7	TRBV6-1	CASSETVSLYEQYF
TRBJ2-1	TRBV4-3	CASSPRRGVYNEQFF
TRBJ2-5	TRBV6-6	CASRTGGRGGETQYF
TRBJ2-3	TRBV7-9	CASSLVMTSGTDTQYF
TRBJ2-6	TRBV10-3	CAISESRLTGANVLTF
TRBJ2-3	TRBV7-3	CASSLRQGGSTDTQYF
TRBJ2-2	TRBV4-1	CASSQAELAGIGTGELFF
TRBJ1-6	TRBV4-1	CASSQGIAYSLHNSPLHF
TRBJ2-7	TRBV7-2	CASSRVGGGSSYEQYF
TRBJ1-2	TRBV2	CASSETAGLVGEGYTF
TRBJ1-4	TRBV7-9	CASSLVDRERMKKLFF
TRBJ2-7	TRBV10-3	CATANSRGHTYEQYF
TRBJ2-7	TRBV15	CATSPGHLIYEQYF
TRBJ2-3	TRBV5-4	CASSPTGRGFTDTQYF
TRBJ2-7	TRBV28	CASSNPIYEQYF
TRBJ2-2	TRBV6-5	CASSYSFLGPGELFF
TRBJ2-5	TRBV18	CASSPSTGPETQYF
TRBJ1-1	TRBV9	CASSVVSQSSVAFF
TRBJ2-7	TRBV7-2	CASSVTTRGEQYF
TRBJ1-2	TRBV4-1	CASSQGAANYGYTF
TRBJ2-6	TRBV5-1	CASSIQGYSGANVLTF
TRBJ1-1	TRBV5-1	CASSPRYQNTEAFF
TRBJ2-5	TRBV18	CASSLRDSQETQYF
TRBJ1-2	TRBV6-4	CASSDSAQGLYGYTF
-	TRBV7-9	CASSLEGNSYEQYF
-	TRBV5-1	CASSLPTGGRNEQYF
TRBJ2-7	TRBV5-1	CASSRTSGTYEQYF
TRBJ1-1	TRBV7-9	CASSLQVFPEAFF
TRBJ2-1	TRBV2	CASSGAGHHEQFF
TRBJ2-2	TRBV30	CAWARDPTGELFF
TRBJ2-2	TRBV6-5	CASSHTGHVGELFF
TRBJ1-2	TRBV4-3	CASSQEGRRGYTF
TRBJ2-7	TRBV5-6	CASSLLQGRHEQYF
TRBJ2-7	TRBV5-1	CASSPPGTGPYEQYF
TRBJ1-4	TRBV5-1	CASSLAGEPEKLFF
TRBJ2-2	TRBV11-3	CASSLGLVGFFQANTGELFF
TRBJ1-1	TRBV7-2	CASSLDSNTEAFF
TRBJ2-4	TRBV27	CASSLLKTGPKNIQYF